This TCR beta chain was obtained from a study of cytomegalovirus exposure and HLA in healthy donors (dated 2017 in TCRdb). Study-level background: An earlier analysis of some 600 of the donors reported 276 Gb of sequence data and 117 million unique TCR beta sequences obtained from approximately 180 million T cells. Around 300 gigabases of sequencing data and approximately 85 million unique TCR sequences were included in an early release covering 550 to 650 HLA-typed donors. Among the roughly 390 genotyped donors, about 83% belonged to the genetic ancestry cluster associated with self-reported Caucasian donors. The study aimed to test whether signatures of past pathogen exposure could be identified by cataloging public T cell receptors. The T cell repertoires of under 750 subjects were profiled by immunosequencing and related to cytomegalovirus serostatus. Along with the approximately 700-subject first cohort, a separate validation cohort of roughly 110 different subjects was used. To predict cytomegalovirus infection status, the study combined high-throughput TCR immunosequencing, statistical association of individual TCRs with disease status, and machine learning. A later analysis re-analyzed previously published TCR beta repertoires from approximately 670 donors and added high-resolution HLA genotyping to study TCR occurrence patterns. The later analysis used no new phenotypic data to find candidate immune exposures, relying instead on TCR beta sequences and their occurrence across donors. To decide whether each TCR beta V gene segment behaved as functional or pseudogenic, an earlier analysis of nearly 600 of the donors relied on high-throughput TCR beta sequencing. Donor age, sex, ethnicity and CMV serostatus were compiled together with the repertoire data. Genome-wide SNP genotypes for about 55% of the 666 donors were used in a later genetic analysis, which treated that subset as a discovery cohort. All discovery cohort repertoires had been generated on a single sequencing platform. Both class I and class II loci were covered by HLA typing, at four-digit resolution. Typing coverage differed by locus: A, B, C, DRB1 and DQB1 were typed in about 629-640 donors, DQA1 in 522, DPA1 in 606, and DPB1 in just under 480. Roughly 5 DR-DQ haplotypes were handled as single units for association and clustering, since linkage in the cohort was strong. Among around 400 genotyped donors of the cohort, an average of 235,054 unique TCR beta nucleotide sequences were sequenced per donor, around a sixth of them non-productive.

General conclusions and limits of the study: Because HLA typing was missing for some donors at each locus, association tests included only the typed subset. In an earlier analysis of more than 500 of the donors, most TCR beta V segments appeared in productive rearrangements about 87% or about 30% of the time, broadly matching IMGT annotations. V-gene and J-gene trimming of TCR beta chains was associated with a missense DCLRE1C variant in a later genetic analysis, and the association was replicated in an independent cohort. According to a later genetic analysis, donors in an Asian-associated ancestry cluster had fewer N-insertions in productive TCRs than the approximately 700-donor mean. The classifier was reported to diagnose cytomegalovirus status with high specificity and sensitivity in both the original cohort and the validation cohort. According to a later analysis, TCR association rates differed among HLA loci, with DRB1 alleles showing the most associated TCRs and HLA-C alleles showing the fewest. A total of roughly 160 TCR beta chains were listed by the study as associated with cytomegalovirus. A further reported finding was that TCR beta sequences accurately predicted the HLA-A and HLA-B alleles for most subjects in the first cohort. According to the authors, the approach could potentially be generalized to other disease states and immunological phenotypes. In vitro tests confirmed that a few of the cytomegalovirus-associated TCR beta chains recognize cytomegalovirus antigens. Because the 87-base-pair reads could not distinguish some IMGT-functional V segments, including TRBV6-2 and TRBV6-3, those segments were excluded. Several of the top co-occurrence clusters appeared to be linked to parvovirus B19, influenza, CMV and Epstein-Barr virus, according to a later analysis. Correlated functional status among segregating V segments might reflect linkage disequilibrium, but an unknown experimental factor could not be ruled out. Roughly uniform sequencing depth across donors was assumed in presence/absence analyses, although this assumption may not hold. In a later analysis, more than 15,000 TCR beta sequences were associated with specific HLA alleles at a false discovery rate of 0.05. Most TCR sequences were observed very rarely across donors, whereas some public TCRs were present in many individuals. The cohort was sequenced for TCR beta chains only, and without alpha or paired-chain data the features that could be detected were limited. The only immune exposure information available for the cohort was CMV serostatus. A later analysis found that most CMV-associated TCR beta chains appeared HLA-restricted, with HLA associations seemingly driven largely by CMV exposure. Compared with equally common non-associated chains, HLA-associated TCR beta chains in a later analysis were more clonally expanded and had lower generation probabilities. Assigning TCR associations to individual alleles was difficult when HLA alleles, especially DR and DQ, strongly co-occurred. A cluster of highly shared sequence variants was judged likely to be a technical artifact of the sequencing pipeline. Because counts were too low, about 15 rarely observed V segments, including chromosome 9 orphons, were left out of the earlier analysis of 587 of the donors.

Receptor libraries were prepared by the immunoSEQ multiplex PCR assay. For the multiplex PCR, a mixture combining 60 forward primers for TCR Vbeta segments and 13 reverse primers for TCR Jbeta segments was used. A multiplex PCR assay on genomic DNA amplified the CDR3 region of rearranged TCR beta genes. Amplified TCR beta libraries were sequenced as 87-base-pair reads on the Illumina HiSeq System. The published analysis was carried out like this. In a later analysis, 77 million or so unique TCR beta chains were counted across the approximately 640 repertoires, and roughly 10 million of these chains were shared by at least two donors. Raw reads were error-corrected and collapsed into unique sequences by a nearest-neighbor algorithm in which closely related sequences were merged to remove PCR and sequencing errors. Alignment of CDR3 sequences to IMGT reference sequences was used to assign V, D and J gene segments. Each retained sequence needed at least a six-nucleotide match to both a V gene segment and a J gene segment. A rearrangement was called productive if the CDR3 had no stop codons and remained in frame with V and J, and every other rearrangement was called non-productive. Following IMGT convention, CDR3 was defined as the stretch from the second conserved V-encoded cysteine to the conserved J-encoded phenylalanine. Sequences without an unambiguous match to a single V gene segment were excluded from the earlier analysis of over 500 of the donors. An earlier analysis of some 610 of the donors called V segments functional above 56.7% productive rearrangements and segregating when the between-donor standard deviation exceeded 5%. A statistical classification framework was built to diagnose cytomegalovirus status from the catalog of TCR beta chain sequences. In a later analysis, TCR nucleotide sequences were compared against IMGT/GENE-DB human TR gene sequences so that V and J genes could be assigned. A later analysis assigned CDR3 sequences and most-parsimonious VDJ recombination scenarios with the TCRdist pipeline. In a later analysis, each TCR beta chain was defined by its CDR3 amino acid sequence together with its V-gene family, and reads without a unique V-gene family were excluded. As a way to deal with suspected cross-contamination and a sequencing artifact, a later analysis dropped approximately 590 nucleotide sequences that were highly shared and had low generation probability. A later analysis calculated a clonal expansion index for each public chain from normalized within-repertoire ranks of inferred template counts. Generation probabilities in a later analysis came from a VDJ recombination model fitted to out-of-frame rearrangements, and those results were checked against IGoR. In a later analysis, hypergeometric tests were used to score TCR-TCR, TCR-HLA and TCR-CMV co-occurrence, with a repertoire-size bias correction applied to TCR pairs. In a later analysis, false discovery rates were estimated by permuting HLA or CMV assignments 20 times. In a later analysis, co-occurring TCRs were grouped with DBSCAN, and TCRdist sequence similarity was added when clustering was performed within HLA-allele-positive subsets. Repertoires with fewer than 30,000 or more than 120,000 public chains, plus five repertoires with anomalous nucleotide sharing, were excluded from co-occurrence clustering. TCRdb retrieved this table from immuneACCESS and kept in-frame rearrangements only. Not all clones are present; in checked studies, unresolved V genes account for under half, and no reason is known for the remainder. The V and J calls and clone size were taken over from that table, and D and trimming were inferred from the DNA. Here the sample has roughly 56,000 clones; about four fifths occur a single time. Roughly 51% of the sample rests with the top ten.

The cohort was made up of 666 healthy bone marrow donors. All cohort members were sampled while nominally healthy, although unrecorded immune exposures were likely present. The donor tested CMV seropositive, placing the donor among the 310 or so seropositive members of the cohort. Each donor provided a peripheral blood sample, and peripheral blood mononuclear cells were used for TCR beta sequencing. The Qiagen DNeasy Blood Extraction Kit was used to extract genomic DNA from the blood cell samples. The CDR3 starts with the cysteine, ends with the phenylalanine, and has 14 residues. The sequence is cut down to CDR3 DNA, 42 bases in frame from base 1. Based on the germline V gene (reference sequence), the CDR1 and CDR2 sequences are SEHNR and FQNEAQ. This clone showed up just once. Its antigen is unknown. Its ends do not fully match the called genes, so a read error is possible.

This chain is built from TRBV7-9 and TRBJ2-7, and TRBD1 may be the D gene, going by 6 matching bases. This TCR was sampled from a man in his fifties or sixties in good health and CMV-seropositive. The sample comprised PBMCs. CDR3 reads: CSSSFVGTTYEQYF. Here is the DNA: TGTTCCAGCAGCTTTGTAGGGACAACCTACGAGCAGTACTTC.